The 13 T cell receptor beta chains below were found in one sample sequenced in a study of cytomegalovirus exposure and HLA in healthy donors. PCR primers comprised 60 Vbeta and 13 Jbeta primers. TCRdb keeps only in-frame clones here, not all; method: immunoSEQ multiplex PCR. The repertoire has about 190,000 clones, 80% to 85% of them found once; the top ten carry less than 7%. Sequences were obtained from PBMCs. These receptors came from a man in his forties or fifties in good health and CMV-seropositive.

The chain carries TRBV7-2 and TRBJ2-7; 10 bases align to TRBD1. Germline CDR1 reads SGHTA; CDR2 reads FQGNSA. This CDR3 is 14 amino acids long. The J segment lost 7 bases and the V segment lost 1 base, leaving 4 bases of the junction unmatched. The CDR3 nucleotides are TGTGCCAGCAGCTTAGGACAGGGGGCATGGGAGCAGTACTTC. This codes for CASSLGQGAWEQYF.

This clone was picked up a small number of times. This chain links TRBV25-1 with TRBJ1-1; TRBD1 matches 9 bases. Germline-derived CDR1 and CDR2 are MGHDK and SYGVNS. The CDR3 spans 12 residues. V was pared by 9 bases and J by 3 bases, with 2 bases of the junction left unmatched. The CDR3 loop is CASRQGDTEAFF. In nucleotides, the CDR3 is TGTGCCAGTCGACAGGGGGACACTGAAGCTTTCTTT.

This sequence joins TRBV6-1 and TRBJ2-5; 8 positions match TRBD1. Trimming cost V 7 bases and J 5 bases; bases outside gene matches: 9. Germline V lookup: CDR1 MNHNS, CDR2 SASEGT. The CDR3 has 14 amino acids. This CDR3 is CASTWGQAGETQYF. The CDR3 nucleotides read TGTGCCAGCACCTGGGGACAGGCGGGGGAGACCCAGTACTTC.

The CDR3 sequence is CASRPQGGGEQYF. CDR3 in DNA: TGTGCCAGCAGACCCCAGGGGGGTGGGGAGCAGTACTTC. This rearrangement joins TRBV28 to TRBJ2-7; TRBD1 is a possible D gene (7 bases). Trimming left V 6 bases short and J 7 bases short, with 16 bases between. The CDR3 has 13 residues. Germline V lookup: CDR1 MDHEN, CDR2 SYDVKM.

The rearrangement links TRBV19 to TRBJ2-6; D unresolved. CDR3 length: 19 amino acids. Trimming took 3 bases from V and 0 from J, leaving 18 bases between them. CDR1 and CDR2 (germline): LNHDA, SQIVND (reference sequence). CDR3 in DNA: TGTGCCAGTAGTATTCTCCCGGCAGGTTCTAACTCTGGGGCCAACGTCCTGACTTTC. Translating gives CASSILPAGSNSGANVLTF. The variable domain in full, completed from reference TRBV19 and TRBJ2-6, reads DGGITQSPKYLFRKEGQNVTLSCEQNLNHDAMYWYRQDPGQGLRLIYYSQIVNDFQKGDIAEGYSVSREKKESFPLTVTSAQKNPTAFYLCASSILPAGSNSGANVLTFGAGSRLTVL.

The chain joins TRBV20-1 to TRBJ2-7; D unclear. This CDR3 is 11 amino acids long. Germline values: CDR1 DFQATT, CDR2 SNEGSKA (reference sequence). In DNA form, the CDR3 reads TGCAGCGCACCCCGAGCCTACGAGCAGTACTTC. It is translated as CSAPRAYEQYF.

V is TRBV28 and J is TRBJ2-7; maybe TRBD2 (7 bases). CDR1 and CDR2 (germline): MDHEN, SYDVKM. The CDR3 covers 15 residues. The V gene lost 5 bases and the J gene lost 2 bases, with 16 bases spanning the gap. The DNA for the CDR3 is TGTGCCAGCAGTCCCCGAGGGGGGGCTACCTACGAGCAGTACTTC. Residues: CASSPRGGATYEQYF.

The rearrangement uses TRBV5-1 and TRBJ2-3; 8 bases are a match to TRBD2. The CDR3 runs to 17 residues. Germline lookup yields CDR1 SGHRS and CDR2 YFSETQ. Germline trimming cut 0 bases from V and 2 bases from J; bases unmatched to any gene: 8. CDR3 sequence reads: CASSLDVGGAVTDTQYF. CDR3 DNA sequence: TGCGCCAGCAGCTTGGACGTCGGGGGGGCCGTCACAGATACGCAGTATTTT.

This clone has only a few counts. The chain couples TRBV7-9 to TRBJ1-4; D gene ambiguous. Trimming took off 3 bases at V and 7 bases at J, with 3 bases between the two ends. This CDR3 has 11 amino acids. The germline V gene encodes CDR1 SEHNR and CDR2 FQNEAQ (reference sequence). The CDR3 reads CASSFGEKLFF. The CDR3 DNA follows: TGTGCCAGCAGCTTCGGTGAAAAACTGTTTTTT.

V and J are TRBV2 and TRBJ2-2; no reliable D call. CDR1 and CDR2 (germline): SNHLY, FYNNEI. The V and J ends lost 6 bases and 0 bases respectively, with 5 bases between them. CDR3 size: 13 residues. The CDR3 region has the DNA TGTGCCAGCAGGCGGACGAACACCGGGGAGCTGTTTTTT. Encoded protein: CASRRTNTGELFF.

The chain is built from TRBV11-2 and TRBJ1-5; D gene ambiguous. CDR1 is SGHAT and CDR2 is FQNNGV in the germline V gene. The CDR3 is 18 residues long. Between the trimmed V and J ends, which lost 2 bases and 3 bases, there was a span of 20 bases. DNA of the CDR3: TGTGCCAGCAGCTTACGGGGTATTGGGGAGTTTTACAATCAGCCCCAGCATTTT. Protein: CASSLRGIGEFYNQPQHF.

In DNA, the CDR3 is TGTGCCAGCTCACCACTGAGCGGGGGTGGCCAAGAGACCCAGTACTTC. This gives the protein CASSPLSGGGQETQYF. The V gene is TRBV18, the J gene TRBJ2-5, with 8 bases lining up with TRBD2. The germline V gene encodes CDR1 KGHSH and CDR2 LQKENI. Unmatched junction bases numbered 5, after V lost 1 base and J lost 1 base. The CDR3 length is 16 residues.

V and J are TRBV7-8 and TRBJ1-4; D is perhaps TRBD1 (5 bases). Germline-derived CDR1 and CDR2 are SGHVS and FQNEAQ. The CDR3 is 15 residues long. V was pared by 2 bases and J by 3 bases, with 10 bases between. Here the CDR3 reads CASSLFGGSNEKLFF. CDR3 DNA: TGTGCCAGCAGCTTATTCGGGGGATCTAATGAAAAACTGTTTTTT.